This passage covers 13 T cell receptor beta chains from one sample sequenced in a study of long-term antiretroviral therapy in people with HIV. They ran version v3.0 of the immunoSEQ assay at survey level. The table came from immunoSEQ multiplex PCR; TCRdb's copy has only in-frame clones and leaves some out. This table has about 42,000 clones, around nine tenths appearing once. The specimen was unsorted PBMCs, collected 0.1 years before starting antiretroviral therapy. Every receptor here comes from a woman between 50 and 59 years old with HIV.

This chain uses TRBV5-1 with TRBJ1-2; D unclear. The CDR3 consists of 14 residues. V shed 0 bases and J shed 5 bases, with 11 bases lying between them. Per germline, CDR1 SGHRS and CDR2 YFSETQ. The chain's CDR3 is CASSLGGAEYGYTF. The CDR3 DNA follows: TGCGCCAGCAGCTTGGGAGGAGCCGAATATGGCTACACCTTC.

This CDR3 reads CASSEAGGRTYGYTF. The CDR3 bases are TGTGCCAGCAGTGAAGCAGGGGGGCGGACCTATGGCTACACCTTC. V gene TRBV6-1 combines with J gene TRBJ1-2, with D possibly TRBD1 on 6 matching bases. V shed 0 bases and J shed 4 bases, with 12 bases lying between them. Germline V gives CDR1 MNHNS, CDR2 SASEGT. This CDR3 spans 15 amino acids.

The V call is TRBV7-2, the J call TRBJ2-1; TRBD2 matches at 8 bases. The germline V gene has CDR1 SGHTA and CDR2 FQGNSA. V gave up 3 bases and J gave up 6 bases; unmatched junction bases: 4. This CDR3 contains 14 residues. The CDR3 nucleotides are TGTGCCAGCAGCTTCGGGGGGGCGGGCAATGAGCAGTTCTTC. It translates to CASSFGGAGNEQFF.

The genes are TRBV4-2 and TRBJ2-6, with D hard to call. The germline CDR1 and CDR2 sequences are LGHNA and YNFKEQ. V lost 5 bases to trimming and J lost 0 bases, with 8 bases between them. This CDR3 is 15 amino acids long. CDR3 bases: TGTGCCAGCAGCGCCGCAGGCTCTGGGGCCAACGTCCTGACTTTC. This translates into CASSAAGSGANVLTF.

The V call is TRBV6-6, the J call TRBJ2-7, with 10 bases that match TRBD2. The CDR3 has 14 residues. Looked up from germline, CDR1 is MNHNY and CDR2 is SVGAGI (reference sequence). V lost 6 bases, J lost 3 bases, and 5 bases stayed unmatched. This CDR3 is CASRERGGLYEQYF. Written as DNA, the CDR3 is TGTGCCAGCAGGGAGCGGGGGGGCCTCTACGAGCAGTACTTC.

Here the CDR3 reads CASSSGQFFDEQFF. In DNA, the CDR3 is TGCGCCAGCAGCTCGGGACAGTTTTTCGATGAGCAGTTCTTC. V gene TRBV5-1 combines with J gene TRBJ2-1; 7 bases agree with TRBD1. Germline loops: CDR1 SGHRS, CDR2 YFSETQ. This CDR3 has 14 residues. Trimming cost V 3 bases and J 8 bases; bases outside gene matches: 8. The complete variable domain, with remaining parts taken from reference TRBV5-1 and TRBJ2-1, reads KAGVTQTPRYLIKTRGQQVTLSCSPISGHRSVSWYQQTPGQGLQFLFEYFSETQRNKGNFPGRFSGRQFSNSRSEMNVSTLELGDSALYLCASSSGQFFDEQFFGPGTRLTVL.

The chain has TRBV30 and TRBJ2-5; TRBD1 aligns across 11 bases. The J call is in doubt because the DNA end fits TRBJ2-7 better. The CDR3 covers 15 residues. Germline V lookup: CDR1 GTSNPN, CDR2 SVGIG (reference sequence). In DNA, the CDR3 is TGTGCCTGGAGCAACCGGGACAGGGGGATCTCCGAGCAGTACTTC. It is translated as CAWSNRDRGISEQYF.

The V gene is TRBV18, the J gene TRBJ1-2; D gene unclear. With 6 bases removed from V and 2 bases from J, the gap between germline ends came to 10 bases. The V gene's germline CDR1 is KGHSH and CDR2 LQKENI. CDR3 length equals 13 residues. The CDR3 is CASSYEGNYGYTF. The CDR3 DNA reads as TGTGCCAGCTCCTACGAAGGGAACTATGGCTACACCTTC.

V and J are TRBV6-5 and TRBJ1-5, with D tentatively TRBD1 (5 bases). The CDR3 has 13 amino acids. Germline assignment: CDR1 MNHEY and CDR2 SVGAGI. V was pared by 6 bases and J by 6 bases, with 12 bases between. CDR3 coding DNA: TGTGCCAGCAGGCCGCCGGGGGGTCAGCCCCAGCATTTT. Protein sequence: CASRPPGGQPQHF.

This clone was seen a handful of times. This chain joins TRBV11-2 and TRBJ1-1; D may be TRBD1 (6 bases). The CDR3 has 16 residues. The V end was cut by 5 bases, the J end by 7 bases, with 23 bases between. The V gene's germline CDR1 is SGHAT and CDR2 FQNNGV. DNA of the CDR3: TGTGCCAGCAGCCGCCATGGCAGGGGCATCCTCTATGAAGCTTTCTTT. It translates to CASSRHGRGILYEAFF.

This chain links TRBV14 with TRBJ2-1, with 8 bases fitting TRBD2. The ends lost 0 bases at V and 6 bases at J; junction bases unmatched: 7. This CDR3 region has 16 residues. The germline CDR1 and CDR2 sequences are SGHDN and FVKESK. The CDR3, as DNA: TGTGCCAGCAGCCAAGATTTCGAGCGGGGGAGCAATGAGCAGTTCTTC. Translating it yields CASSQDFERGSNEQFF.

The chain joins TRBV7-2 to TRBJ2-3; 7 bases are a match to TRBD2. J gave up 5 bases and V 8 bases, and 10 bases lay outside the gene matches. The CDR3 is 14 amino acids. The germline V gene has CDR1 SGHTA and CDR2 FQGNSA. This CDR3 reads CASSLRGRGDTQYF. CDR3 DNA sequence: TGTGCCAGCTCCTTGCGGGGGAGAGGAGATACGCAGTATTTT.

The J gene is TRBJ1-2, the V gene TRBV19, with no clear D. CDR3 length: 13 residues. Between the trimmed V and J ends, which lost 5 bases and 4 bases, there was a span of 11 bases. Looked up from germline, CDR1 is LNHDA and CDR2 is SQIVND (reference sequence). The CDR3 sequence: CASSPGESYGYTF. CDR3 coding DNA: TGTGCCAGTAGTCCCGGGGAATCCTATGGCTACACCTTC.